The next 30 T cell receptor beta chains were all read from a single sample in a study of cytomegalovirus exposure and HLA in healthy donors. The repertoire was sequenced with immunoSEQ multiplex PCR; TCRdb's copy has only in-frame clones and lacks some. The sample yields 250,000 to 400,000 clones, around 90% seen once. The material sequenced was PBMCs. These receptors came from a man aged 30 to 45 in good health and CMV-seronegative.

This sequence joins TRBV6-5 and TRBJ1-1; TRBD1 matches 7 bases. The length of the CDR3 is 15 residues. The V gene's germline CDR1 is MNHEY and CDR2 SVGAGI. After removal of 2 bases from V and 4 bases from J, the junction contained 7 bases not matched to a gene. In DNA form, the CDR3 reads TGTGCCAGCAGTTACGCAGGGGGTAGGATCACTGAAGCTTTCTTT. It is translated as CASSYAGGRITEAFF.

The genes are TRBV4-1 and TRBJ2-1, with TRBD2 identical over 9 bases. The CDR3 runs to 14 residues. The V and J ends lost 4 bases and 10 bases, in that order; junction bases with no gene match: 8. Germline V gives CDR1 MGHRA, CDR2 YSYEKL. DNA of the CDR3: TGCGCCAGCAGCCCCGGACTAGCGAGCCTGGAGCAGTTCTTC. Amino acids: CASSPGLASLEQFF.

CDR3 sequence: CATSHIQNTEAFF. CDR3 nucleotides: TGTGCCACCAGCCACATACAAAACACTGAAGCTTTCTTT. The V gene is TRBV15, the J gene TRBJ1-1; no definite D call. The CDR3 has 13 residues. Trimming pared 5 bases from V and 2 bases from J, leaving 9 bases between. The germline gives CDR1 LNHNV, CDR2 YYDKDF (reference sequence). Based on the CDR3 plus reference TRBV15 and TRBJ1-1, the full variable domain is DAMVIQNPRYQVTQFGKPVTLSCSQTLNHNVMYWYQQKSSQAPKLLFHYYDKDFNNEADTPDNFQSRRPNTSFCFLDIRSPGLGDTAMYLCATSHIQNTEAFFGQGTRLTVV.

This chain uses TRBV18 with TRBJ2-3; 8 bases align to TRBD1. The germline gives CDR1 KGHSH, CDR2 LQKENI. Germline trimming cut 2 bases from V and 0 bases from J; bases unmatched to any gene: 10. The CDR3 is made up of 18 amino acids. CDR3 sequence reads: CASSPEDRVIISTDTQYF. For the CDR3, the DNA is TGTGCCAGCTCACCAGAGGACAGGGTCATTATAAGCACAGATACGCAGTATTTT.

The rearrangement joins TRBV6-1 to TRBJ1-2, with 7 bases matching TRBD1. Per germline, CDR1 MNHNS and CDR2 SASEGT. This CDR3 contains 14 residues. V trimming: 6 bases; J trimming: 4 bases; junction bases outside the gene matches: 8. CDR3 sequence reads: CASRTGENSYGYTF. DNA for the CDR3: TGTGCCAGCAGAACAGGGGAAAATAGCTATGGCTACACCTTC.

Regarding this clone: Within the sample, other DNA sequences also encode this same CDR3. The CDR3 DNA reads TGTGCCAGCAGCGTGGGGACTAGCGGGGGTTACGAGCAGTACTTC. Amino acids: CASSVGTSGGYEQYF. The chain joins TRBV9 to TRBJ2-7; TRBD2 agrees at 14 bases. CDR3 length: 15 residues. The germline V gene encodes CDR1 SGDLS and CDR2 YYNGEE. The trim removed 2 bases at V and 4 bases at J, leaving 2 bases unmatched.

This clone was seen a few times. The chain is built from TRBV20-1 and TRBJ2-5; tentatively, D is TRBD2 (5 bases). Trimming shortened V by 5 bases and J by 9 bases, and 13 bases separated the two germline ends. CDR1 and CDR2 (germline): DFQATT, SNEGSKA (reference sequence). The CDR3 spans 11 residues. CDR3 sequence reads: CSAGWEMAQYF. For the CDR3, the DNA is TGCAGTGCTGGCTGGGAGATGGCCCAGTACTTC.

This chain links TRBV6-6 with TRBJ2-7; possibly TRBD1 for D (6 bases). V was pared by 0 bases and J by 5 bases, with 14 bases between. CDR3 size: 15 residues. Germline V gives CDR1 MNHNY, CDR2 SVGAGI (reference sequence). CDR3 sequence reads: CASSYSTGQGHEQYF. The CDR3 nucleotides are TGTGCCAGCAGTTACTCGACCGGCCAGGGGCACGAGCAGTACTTC.

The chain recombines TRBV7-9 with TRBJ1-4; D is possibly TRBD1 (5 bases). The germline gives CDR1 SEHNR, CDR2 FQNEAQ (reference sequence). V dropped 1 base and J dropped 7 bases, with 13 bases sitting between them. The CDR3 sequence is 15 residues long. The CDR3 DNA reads TGTGCCAGCAGCTTAGAGGGGCTCGACTTTGAAAAACTGTTTTTT. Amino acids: CASSLEGLDFEKLFF.

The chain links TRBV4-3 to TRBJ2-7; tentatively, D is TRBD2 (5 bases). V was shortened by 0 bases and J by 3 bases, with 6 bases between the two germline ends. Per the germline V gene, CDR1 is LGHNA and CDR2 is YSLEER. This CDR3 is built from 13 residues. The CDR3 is CASSQDRDYEQYF. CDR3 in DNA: TGCGCCAGCAGCCAAGACCGGGACTACGAGCAGTACTTC.

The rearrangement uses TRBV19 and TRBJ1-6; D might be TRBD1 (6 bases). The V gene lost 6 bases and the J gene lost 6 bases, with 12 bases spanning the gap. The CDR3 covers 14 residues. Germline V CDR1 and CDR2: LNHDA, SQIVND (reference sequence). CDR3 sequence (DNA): TGTGCCAGTAGCCACGGACAGTTTAATTCACCCCTCCACTTT. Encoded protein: CASSHGQFNSPLHF.

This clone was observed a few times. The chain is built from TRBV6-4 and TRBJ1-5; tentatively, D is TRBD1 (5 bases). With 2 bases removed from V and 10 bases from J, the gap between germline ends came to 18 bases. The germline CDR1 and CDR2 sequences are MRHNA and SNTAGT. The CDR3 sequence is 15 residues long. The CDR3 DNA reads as TGTGCCAGCAGTGACGGCGAGTCTGGGCAGGGACCCCAGCATTTT. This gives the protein CASSDGESGQGPQHF.

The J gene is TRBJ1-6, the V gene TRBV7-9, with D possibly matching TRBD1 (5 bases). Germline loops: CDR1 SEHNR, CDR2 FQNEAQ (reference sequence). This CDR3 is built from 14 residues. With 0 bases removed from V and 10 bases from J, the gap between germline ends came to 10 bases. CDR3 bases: TGTGCCAGCAGCTTAGCAGGGGTCAGCTCACCCCTCCACTTT. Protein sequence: CASSLAGVSSPLHF.

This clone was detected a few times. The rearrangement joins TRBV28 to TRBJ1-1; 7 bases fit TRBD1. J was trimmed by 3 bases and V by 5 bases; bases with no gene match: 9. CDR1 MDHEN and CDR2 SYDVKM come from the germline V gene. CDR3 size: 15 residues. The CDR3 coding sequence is TGTGCCAGCAGTCCGCAACAGGGGTGGTACACTGAAGCTTTCTTT. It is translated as CASSPQQGWYTEAFF. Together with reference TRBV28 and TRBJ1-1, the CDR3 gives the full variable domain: DVKVTQSSRYLVKRTGEKVFLECVQDMDHENMFWYRQDPGLGLRLIYFSYDVKMKEKGDIPEGYSVSREKKERFSLILESASTNQTSMYLCASSPQQGWYTEAFFGQGTRLTVV.

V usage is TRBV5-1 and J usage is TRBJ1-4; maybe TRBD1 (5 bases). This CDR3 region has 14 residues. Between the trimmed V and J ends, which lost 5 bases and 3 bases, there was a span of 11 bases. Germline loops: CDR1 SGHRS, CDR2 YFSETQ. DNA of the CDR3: TGCGCCAGCAGTCCAGGGTTTGCTAATGAAAAACTGTTTTTT. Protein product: CASSPGFANEKLFF.

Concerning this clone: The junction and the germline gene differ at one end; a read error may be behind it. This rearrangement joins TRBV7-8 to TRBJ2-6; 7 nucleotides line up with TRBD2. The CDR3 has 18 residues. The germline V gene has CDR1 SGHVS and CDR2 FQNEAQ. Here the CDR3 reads CVSSFGRARSSGANVLTF. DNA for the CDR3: TGTGTCAGCAGCTTTGGGAGGGCGAGATCCTCTGGGGCCAACGTCCTGACTTTC.

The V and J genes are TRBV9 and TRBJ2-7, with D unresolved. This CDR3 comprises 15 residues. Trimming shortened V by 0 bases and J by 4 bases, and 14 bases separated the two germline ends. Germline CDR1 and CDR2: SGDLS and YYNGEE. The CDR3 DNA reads TGTGCCAGCAGCGTAGCGGCAGGCCAGAATTACGAGCAGTACTTC. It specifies CASSVAAGQNYEQYF.

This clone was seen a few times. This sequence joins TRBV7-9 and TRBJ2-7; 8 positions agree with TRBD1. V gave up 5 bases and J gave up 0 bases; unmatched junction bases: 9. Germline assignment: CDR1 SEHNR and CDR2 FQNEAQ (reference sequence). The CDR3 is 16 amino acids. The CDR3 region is CASSVIRTGHSYEQYF. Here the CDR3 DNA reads TGTGCCAGCAGCGTGATAAGGACAGGGCACTCCTACGAGCAGTACTTC.

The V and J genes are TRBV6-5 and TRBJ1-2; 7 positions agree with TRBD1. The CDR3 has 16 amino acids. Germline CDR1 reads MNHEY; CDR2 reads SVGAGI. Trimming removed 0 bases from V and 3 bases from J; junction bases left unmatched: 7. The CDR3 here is CASSYSAQGVYYGYTF. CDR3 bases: TGTGCCAGCAGTTACTCGGCGCAGGGGGTTTACTATGGCTACACCTTC.

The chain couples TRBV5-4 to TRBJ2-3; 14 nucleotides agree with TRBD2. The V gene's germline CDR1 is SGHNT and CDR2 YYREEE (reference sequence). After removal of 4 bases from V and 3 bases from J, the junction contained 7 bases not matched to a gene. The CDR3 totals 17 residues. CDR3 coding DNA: TGTGCCAGCAGCCTATTAGGACTAGCGGGGGGAACAGATACGCAGTATTTT. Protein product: CASSLLGLAGGTDTQYF.

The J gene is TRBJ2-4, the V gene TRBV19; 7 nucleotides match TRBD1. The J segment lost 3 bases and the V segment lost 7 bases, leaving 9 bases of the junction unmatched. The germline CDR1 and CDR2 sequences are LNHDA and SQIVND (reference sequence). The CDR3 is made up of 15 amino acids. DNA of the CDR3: TGTGCCAGTAAACCTCACCGGGACAGCAAAAACATTCAGTACTTC. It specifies CASKPHRDSKNIQYF. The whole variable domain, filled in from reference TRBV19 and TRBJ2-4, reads DGGITQSPKYLFRKEGQNVTLSCEQNLNHDAMYWYRQDPGQGLRLIYYSQIVNDFQKGDIAEGYSVSREKKESFPLTVTSAQKNPTAFYLCASKPHRDSKNIQYFGAGTRLSVL.

CDR3 coding DNA: TGCAGCGCTTCGACAGGGGTAGGACTAGAGACCCAGTACTTC. Its protein is CSASTGVGLETQYF. The chain uses TRBV29-1 and TRBJ2-5; 8 bases map to TRBD1. Germline loops: CDR1 SQVTM, CDR2 ANQGSEA. CDR3 length equals 14 residues. Trimming at V came to 7 bases and at J to 4 bases, leaving 11 bases not matched to a gene.

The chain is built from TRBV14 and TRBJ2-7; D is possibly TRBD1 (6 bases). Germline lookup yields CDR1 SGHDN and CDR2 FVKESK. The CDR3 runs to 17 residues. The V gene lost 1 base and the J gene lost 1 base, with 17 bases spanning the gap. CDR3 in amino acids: CASSQGGRTALSYEQYF. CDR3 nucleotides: TGTGCCAGCAGCCAAGGGGGGCGGACAGCTTTATCCTACGAGCAGTACTTC. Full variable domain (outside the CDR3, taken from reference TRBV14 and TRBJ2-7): EAGVTQFPSHSVIEKGQTVTLRCDPISGHDNLYWYRRVMGKEIKFLLHFVKESKQDESGMPNNRFLAERTGGTYSTLKVQPAELEDSGVYFCASSQGGRTALSYEQYFGPGTRLTVT.

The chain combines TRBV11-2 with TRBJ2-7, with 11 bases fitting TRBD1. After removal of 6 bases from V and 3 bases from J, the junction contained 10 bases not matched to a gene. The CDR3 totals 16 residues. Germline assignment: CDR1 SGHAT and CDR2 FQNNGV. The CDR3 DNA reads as TGTGCCAGCAGTCACATCTCCGGGACAGGGGGCTACGAGCAGTACTTC. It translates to CASSHISGTGGYEQYF.

The CDR3 coding sequence is TGCGCCAGCAGCCAAGATCACAGGAGCGATGAGCAGTTCTTC. It is translated as CASSQDHRSDEQFF. The chain uses TRBV4-3 and TRBJ2-1; perhaps TRBD1 as D (5 bases). In germline, CDR1 is LGHNA, CDR2 YSLEER. The CDR3 length is 14 residues. V was clipped by 0 bases and J by 8 bases, with 11 bases between them.

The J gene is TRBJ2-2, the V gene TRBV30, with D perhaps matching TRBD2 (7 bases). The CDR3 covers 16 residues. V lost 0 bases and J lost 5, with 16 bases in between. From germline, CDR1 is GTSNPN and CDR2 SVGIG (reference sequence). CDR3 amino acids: CAWSVLAGALTGELFF. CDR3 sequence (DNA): TGTGCCTGGAGTGTACTCGCGGGGGCCCTAACCGGGGAGCTGTTTTTT.

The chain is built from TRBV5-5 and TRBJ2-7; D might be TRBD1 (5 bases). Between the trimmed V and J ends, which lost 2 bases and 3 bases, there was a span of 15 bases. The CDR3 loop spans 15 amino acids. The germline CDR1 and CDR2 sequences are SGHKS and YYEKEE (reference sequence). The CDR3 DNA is TGTGCCAGCAGCTTCGGACAAGTCCCCCTCTACGAGCAGTACTTC. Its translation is CASSFGQVPLYEQYF.

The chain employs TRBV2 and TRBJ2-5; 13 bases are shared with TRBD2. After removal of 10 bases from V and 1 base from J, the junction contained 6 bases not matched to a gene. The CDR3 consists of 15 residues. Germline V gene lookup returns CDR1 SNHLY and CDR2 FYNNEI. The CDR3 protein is CATRRTSGGQETQYF. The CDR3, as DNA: TGTGCCACCCGTAGGACTAGCGGGGGCCAAGAGACCCAGTACTTC.

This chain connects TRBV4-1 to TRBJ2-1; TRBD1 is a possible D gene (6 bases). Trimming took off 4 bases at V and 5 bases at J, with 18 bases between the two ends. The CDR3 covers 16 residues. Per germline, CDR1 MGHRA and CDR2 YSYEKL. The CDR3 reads CASSPGVGEPNNEQFF. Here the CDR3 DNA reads TGCGCCAGCAGCCCAGGGGTAGGGGAGCCCAACAATGAGCAGTTCTTC.

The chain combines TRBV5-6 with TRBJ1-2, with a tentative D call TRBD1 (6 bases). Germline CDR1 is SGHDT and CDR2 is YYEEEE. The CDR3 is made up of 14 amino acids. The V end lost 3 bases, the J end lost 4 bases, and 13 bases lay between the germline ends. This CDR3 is CASSSYRAAYGYTF. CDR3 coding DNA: TGTGCCAGCAGCTCATACAGGGCAGCCTATGGCTACACCTTC.